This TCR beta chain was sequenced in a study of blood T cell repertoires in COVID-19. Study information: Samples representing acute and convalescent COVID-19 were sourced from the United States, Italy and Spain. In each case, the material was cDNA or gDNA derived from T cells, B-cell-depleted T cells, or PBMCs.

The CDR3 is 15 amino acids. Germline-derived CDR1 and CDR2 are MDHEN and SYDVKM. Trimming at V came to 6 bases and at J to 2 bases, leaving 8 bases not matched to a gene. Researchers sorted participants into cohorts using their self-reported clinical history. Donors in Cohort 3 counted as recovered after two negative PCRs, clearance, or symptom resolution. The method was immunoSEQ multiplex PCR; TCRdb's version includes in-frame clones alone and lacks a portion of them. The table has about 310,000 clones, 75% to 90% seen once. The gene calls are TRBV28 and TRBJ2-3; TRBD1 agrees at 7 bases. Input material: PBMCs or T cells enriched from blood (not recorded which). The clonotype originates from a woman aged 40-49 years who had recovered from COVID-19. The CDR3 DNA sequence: TGTGCCAGCAGCCCAATCGACAGGGACACAGATACGCAGTATTTT. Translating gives CASSPIDRDTDTQYF.